This TCR beta chain was sequenced for a study of T cell responses to AZD1222 COVID-19 vaccine. Pooled samples include second doses given at about 4 or 12 weeks. Germline V CDR1 and CDR2: SQVTM, ANQGSEA. V shed 7 bases, J shed 0 bases, and the junction held 5 bases outside the gene matches. This CDR3 contains 15 residues. Note on this clone: The antigen is unknown.

Libraries were prepared by immunoSEQ multiplex PCR; TCRdb keeps only in-frame clonotypes and omits some of them. Of roughly 99,000 clones listed, approximately 91% are singletons. Study-level findings and limits: Samples come after the peak T cell response, not at day 14. Donors were largely white British and mainly female; clonal diversity was possibly underestimated. There were vaccine-associated CD4 TCRs across spike, dominant at 160-218 and 743-854.

The material sequenced was peripheral blood, taken 28 days after the second AZD1222 dose. This TCR derives from an adult who received the AZD1222 COVID-19 vaccine. The chain joins TRBV29-1 to TRBJ2-1; 11 nucleotides match TRBD2. CDR3 DNA sequence: TGCAGCGCCGCTAGCGGGAGGAGCTCCTACAATGAGCAGTTCTTC. It codes for CSAASGRSSYNEQFF.